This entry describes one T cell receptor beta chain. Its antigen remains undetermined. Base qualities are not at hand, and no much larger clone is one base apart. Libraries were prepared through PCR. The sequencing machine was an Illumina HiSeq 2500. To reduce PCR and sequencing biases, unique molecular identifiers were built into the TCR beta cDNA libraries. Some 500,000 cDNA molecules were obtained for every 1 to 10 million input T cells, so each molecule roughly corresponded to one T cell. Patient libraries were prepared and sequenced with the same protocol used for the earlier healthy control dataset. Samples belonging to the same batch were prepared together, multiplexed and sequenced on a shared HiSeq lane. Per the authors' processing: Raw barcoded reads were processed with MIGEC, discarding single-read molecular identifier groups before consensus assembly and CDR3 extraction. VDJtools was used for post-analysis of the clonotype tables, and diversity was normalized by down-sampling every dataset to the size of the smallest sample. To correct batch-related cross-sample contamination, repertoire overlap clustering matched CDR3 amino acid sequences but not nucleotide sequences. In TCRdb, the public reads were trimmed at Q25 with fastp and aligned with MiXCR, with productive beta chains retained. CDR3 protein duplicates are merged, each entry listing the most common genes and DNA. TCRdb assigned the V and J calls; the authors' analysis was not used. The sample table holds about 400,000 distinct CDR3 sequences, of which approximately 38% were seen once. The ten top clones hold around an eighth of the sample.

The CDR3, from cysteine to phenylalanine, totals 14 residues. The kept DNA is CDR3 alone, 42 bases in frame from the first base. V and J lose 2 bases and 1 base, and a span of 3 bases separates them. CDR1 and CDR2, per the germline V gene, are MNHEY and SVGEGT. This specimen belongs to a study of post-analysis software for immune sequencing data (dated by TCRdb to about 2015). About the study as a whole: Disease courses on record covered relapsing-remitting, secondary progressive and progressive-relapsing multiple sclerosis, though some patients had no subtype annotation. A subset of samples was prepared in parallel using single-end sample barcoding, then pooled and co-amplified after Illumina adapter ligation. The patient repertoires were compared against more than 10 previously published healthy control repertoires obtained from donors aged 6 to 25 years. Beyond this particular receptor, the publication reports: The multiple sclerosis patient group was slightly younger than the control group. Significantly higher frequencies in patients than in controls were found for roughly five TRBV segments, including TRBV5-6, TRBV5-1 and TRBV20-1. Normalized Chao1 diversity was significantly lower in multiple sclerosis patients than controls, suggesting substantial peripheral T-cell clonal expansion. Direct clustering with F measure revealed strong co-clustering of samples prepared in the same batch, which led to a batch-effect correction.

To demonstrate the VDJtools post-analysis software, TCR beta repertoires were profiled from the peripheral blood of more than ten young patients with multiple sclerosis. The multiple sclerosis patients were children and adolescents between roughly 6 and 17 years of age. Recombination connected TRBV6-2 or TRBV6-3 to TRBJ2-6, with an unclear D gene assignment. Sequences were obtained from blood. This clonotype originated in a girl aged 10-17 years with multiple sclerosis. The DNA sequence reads TGTGCCAGCAGTTACCAATCTGGGGCCAACGTCCTGACTTTC. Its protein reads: CASSYQSGANVLTF.